These 10 T cell receptor beta chains were sequenced from one sample in a study of response to subunit inactivated influenza vaccine (dated by TCRdb to between 2017 and 2018). In the paper's terms, the time point label means: approximately 45 days after influenza vaccine administration. Libraries were prepared through RT-PCR. Sequencing relied on an Illumina HiSeq 2500. The raw public reads went through TCRdb reprocessing: fastp at Q25, MiXCR clone calling, in-frame beta chains kept. Each entry merges the rows of one CDR3 protein and shows their most common DNA and genes. This sample gives approximately 480,000 distinct CDR3 sequences in total; 10% to 11% of them show up just once. 10% to 15% of the sample is held by the ten biggest clonotypes. Sequences were derived from PBMCs from blood, sampled 45 days after vaccination. The receptor set was obtained from a man over 45 who received an inactivated influenza vaccine. Donor details come from another sample of the same person, matched by shared clones.

This clonotype ranks as large. The rearrangement uses TRBV13 and TRBJ2-7, with a weak D call TRBD1 (5 bases). This CDR3 has 14 amino acids. The ends were cut back, 8 bases at V and 4 bases at J, with 18 bases in the middle. Germline CDR1 and CDR2: PRHDT and FYEKMQ (reference sequence). In DNA, the CDR3 is TGTGCCAGCGGTACAGGCGCAGGTGTGTACGAGCAGTACTTC. Its translation is CASGTGAGVYEQYF.

This clonotype was observed many times. The chain employs TRBV20-1 and TRBJ1-2, with D unclear. Between the trimmed V and J ends, which lost 8 bases and 2 bases, there was a span of 15 bases. The germline CDR1 and CDR2 sequences are DFQATT and SNEGSKA (reference sequence). The CDR3 runs to 13 residues. The CDR3 DNA is TGCAGTTCTCCAACAGCGAAAAACTATGGCTACACCTTC. Its protein product is CSSPTAKNYGYTF.

This clonotype was seen once. The CDR3 protein is CASSYSKSRLAASYEQYF. CDR3 DNA: TGTGCCAGCAGTTACTCGAAGTCGAGACTAGCGGCCTCCTACGAGCAGTACTTC. This chain connects TRBV6-2 or TRBV6-3 to TRBJ2-7; 9 bases are shared with TRBD2. Germline CDR1 and CDR2: MNHEY and SVGEGT. The CDR3 loop spans 18 amino acids. Trimming removed 0 bases from V and 0 bases from J; junction bases left unmatched: 9.

This clonotype came up a few times. In nucleotides, the CDR3 is TGCGCCAGCAGCTTAGGACGAGGGGTGCAGTTCTTC. As protein: CASSLGRGVQFF. This sequence joins TRBV5-1 and TRBJ2-1; D is possibly TRBD1 or TRBD2 (5 bases each). This CDR3 comprises 12 residues. The germline V gene encodes CDR1 SGHRS and CDR2 YFSETQ. The V end was cut by 2 bases, the J end by 12 bases, with 12 bases between.

The rearrangement links TRBV9 to TRBJ2-3; either TRBD1 or TRBD2 may supply D (5 bases each). The V gene's germline CDR1 is SGDLS and CDR2 YYNGEE. This CDR3 contains 14 residues. Trimming removed 4 bases from V and 6 bases from J, with 15 bases in between. The CDR3 sequence: CASSSRGTTDTQYF. CDR3 bases: TGTGCCAGCAGCTCTCGTGGGACGACGGATACGCAGTATTTT. The variable domain in full, with the rest retrieved from reference TRBV9 and TRBJ2-3, is DSGVTQTPKHLITATGQRVTLRCSPRSGDLSVYWYQQSLDQGLQFLIQYYNGEERAKGNILERFSAQQFPDLHSELNLSSLELGDSALYFCASSSRGTTDTQYFGPGTRLTVL.

The rearrangement links TRBV10-3 to TRBJ2-1, with TRBD2 matching 8 bases. The V gene's germline CDR1 is ENHRY and CDR2 SYGVKD. The CDR3 is 15 residues long. V shed 1 base, J shed 7 bases, and the junction held 6 bases outside the gene matches. The CDR3 nucleotides read TGTGCCATCAGTGAGTTAGCGGGGCTGGGAAATGAGCAGTTCTTC. It translates to CAISELAGLGNEQFF.

The gene calls are TRBV5-1 and TRBJ2-5; D is ambiguous. The V and J ends lost 6 bases and 1 base respectively, with 10 bases between them. This CDR3 is built from 13 residues. CDR1 and CDR2 (germline): SGHRS, YFSETQ. CDR3 sequence reads: CASTGLTQETQYF. CDR3 nucleotide sequence: TGCGCCAGCACGGGCCTAACCCAAGAGACCCAGTACTTC.

This clonotype was seen a single time. This clone may be a read error of a much larger clone one base away. The chain carries TRBV5-6 and TRBJ2-7; D unresolved. This CDR3 contains 14 residues. Trimming left V 0 bases short and J 2 bases short, with 9 bases between. Germline CDR1 and CDR2: SGHDT and YYEEEE. The CDR3 nucleotides read TGTGCCAGCAGCTTGGCCGAGAGACCCTACGAGCAGTACTTC. Protein product: CASSLAERPYEQYF.

This clonotype appeared many times. The chain combines TRBV5-6 with TRBJ2-1, with unresolved D. Looked up from germline, CDR1 is SGHDT and CDR2 is YYEEEE. The V end lost 0 bases, the J end lost 0 bases, and 7 bases lay between the germline ends. The CDR3 is made up of 15 amino acids. The CDR3 bases are TGTGCCAGCAGCTTGGTTGGGCCCTCCTACAATGAGCAGTTCTTC. This translates into CASSLVGPSYNEQFF.

The table lists this clonotype with many counts. The chain carries TRBV9 and TRBJ2-7; the D gene is possibly TRBD1 (6 bases). Trimming shortened V by 0 bases and J by 3 bases, and 16 bases separated the two germline ends. In germline, CDR1 is SGDLS, CDR2 YYNGEE. The CDR3 has 16 amino acids. The CDR3 loop reads CASSVAPTGPYYEQYF. CDR3 DNA: TGTGCCAGCAGCGTAGCTCCGACAGGACCGTACTACGAGCAGTACTTC.